This T cell receptor beta chain derives from a study of CD8+CD57+ T cells in acquired aplastic anemia listed by TCRdb under 2018. With respect to the entire study: On average, sorted CD4+ and CD8+ cells yielded about 3 ug of extracted DNA, with a range of about 0.19 to 30 ug. Healthy donor samples averaged about 9.8 million reads for CD4+ and fewer than 12 million for CD8+ cells.

In this study, sorted CD4+ and CD8+ T cells from the blood of healthy subjects and of severe aplastic anemia patients had their TCR repertoires deep-sequenced. Ficoll-Paque density gradient centrifugation was used to isolate peripheral blood mononuclear cells. Before DNA extraction, CD4+ and CD8+ T cells were sorted with FACS or magnetic beads. Genomic DNA served as template for TCR beta VDJ combination and CDR3 sequence profiling. TCR repertoire sequencing was run on an Illumina HiSeq 2000. On the study's bioinformatics: Repertoires were assessed using TRBV/TRBJ rearrangement plots, CDR3 size and DJ length profiles, and Simpson's diversity index. The most abundant DNA sequence in the deep sequencing data was taken as the immunodominant clone. CDR3 amino acid sequences were screened for sharing across subjects and were compared with published repertoires and the VDJdb database. In TCRdb, the public reads were trimmed at Q25 with fastp and aligned with MiXCR, with productive beta chains retained. Rows with one shared CDR3 protein collapse into an entry with the most common genes and DNA. Here the V and J calls rest on TCRdb's processing, not on the authors' analysis. Recorded for this sample are around 150,000 distinct CDR3 sequences; approximately 40% of them occurred a single time. 1.1% of the sample comes from the top ten.

Notes on this clonotype: Its antigen is still unknown. It may be a read error: a sequence one base away is much more abundant.

There are 15 amino acids in the CDR3, from cysteine to phenylalanine inclusive. The CDR3 DNA has 45 bases and is translated from base 1. The germline V gene (reference sequence) gives CDR1 as LNHDA and CDR2 as SQIVND. V gives up 4 bases and J gives up 4 bases, and the segment between their germline ends measures 17 bases. Findings and caveats that apply to the study as a whole: Around 31 CD8+ CDR3 sequences were shared between patients and controls but appeared highly expressed in patients and within their immunodominant clones. Patients and healthy controls showed no significant difference in CD8+ Simpson's diversity (P=0.060).

The V and J segments used are TRBV19 and TRBJ2-7; a weak D assignment points to TRBD2 (5 bases agree). This sequence was found in a human donor in good health. Material: sorted CD4+, CD8+, or CD8+CD57+ T cells (not recorded which) from PBMCs. At the DNA level, the sequence is TGTGCCAGTAGTAGAGATGGGGAGACTTTATACGAGCAGTACTTC. Its product reads: CASSRDGETLYEQYF.